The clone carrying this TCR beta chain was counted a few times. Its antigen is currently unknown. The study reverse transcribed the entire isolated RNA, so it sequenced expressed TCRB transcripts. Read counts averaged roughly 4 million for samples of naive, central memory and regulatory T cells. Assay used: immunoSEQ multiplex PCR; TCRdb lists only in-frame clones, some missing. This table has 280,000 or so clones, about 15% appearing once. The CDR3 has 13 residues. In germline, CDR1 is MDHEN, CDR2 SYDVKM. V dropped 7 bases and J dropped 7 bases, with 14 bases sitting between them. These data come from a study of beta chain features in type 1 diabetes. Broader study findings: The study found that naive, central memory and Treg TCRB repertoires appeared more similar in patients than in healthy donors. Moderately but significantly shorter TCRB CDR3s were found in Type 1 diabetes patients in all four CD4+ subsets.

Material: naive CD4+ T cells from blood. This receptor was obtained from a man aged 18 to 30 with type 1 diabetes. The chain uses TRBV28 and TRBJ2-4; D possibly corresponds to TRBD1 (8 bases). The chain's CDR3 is CASIQGGRNIQYF. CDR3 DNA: TGTGCCAGCATACAGGGGGGGAGGAACATTCAGTACTTC.